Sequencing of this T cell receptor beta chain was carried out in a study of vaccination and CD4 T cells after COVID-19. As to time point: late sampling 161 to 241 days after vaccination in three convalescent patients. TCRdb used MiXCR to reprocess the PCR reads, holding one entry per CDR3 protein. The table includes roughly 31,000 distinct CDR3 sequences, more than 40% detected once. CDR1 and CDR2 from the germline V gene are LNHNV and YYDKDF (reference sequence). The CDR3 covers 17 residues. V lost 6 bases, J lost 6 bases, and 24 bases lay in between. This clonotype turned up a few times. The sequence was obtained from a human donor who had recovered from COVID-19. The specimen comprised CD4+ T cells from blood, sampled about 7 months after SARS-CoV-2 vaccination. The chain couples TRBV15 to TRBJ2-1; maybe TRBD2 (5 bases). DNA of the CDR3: TGTGCCACCAGTGACTATAAACCATTTGCGGAAGGCAATGAGCAGTTCTTC. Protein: CATSDYKPFAEGNEQFF.